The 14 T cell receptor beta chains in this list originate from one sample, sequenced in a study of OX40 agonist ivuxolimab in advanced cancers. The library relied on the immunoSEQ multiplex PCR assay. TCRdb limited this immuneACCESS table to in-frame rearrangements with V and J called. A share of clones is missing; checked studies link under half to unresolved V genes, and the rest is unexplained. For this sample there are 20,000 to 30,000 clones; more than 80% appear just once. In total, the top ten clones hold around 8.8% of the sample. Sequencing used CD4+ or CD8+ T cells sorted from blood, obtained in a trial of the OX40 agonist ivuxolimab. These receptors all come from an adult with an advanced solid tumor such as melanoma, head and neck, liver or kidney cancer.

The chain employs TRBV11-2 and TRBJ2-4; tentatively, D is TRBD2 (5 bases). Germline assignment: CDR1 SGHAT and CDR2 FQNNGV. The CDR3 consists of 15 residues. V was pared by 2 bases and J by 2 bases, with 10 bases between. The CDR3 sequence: CASSLTGSSKNIQYF. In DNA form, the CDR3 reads TGTGCCAGCAGCTTAACGGGAAGCTCCAAAAACATTCAGTACTTC. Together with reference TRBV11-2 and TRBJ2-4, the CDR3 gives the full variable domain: EAGVAQSPRYKIIEKRQSVAFWCNPISGHATLYWYQQILGQGPKLLIQFQNNGVVDDSQLPKDRFSAERLKGVDSTLKIQPAKLEDSAVYLCASSLTGSSKNIQYFGAGTRLSVL.

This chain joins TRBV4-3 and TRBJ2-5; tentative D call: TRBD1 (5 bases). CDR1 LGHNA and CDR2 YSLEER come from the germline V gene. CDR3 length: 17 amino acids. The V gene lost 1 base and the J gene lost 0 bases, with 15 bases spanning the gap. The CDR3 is CASSQGVFGAYQETQYF. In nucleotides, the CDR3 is TGCGCCAGCAGCCAAGGAGTATTTGGGGCGTACCAAGAGACCCAGTACTTC.

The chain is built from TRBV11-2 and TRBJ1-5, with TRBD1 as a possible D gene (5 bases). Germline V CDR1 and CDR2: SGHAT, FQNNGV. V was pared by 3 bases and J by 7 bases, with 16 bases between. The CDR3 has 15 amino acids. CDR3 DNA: TGTGCCAGCAGCTTGGGTCGGGGGGAGAGACAGCCCCAGCATTTT. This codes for CASSLGRGERQPQHF. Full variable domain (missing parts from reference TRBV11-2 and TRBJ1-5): EAGVAQSPRYKIIEKRQSVAFWCNPISGHATLYWYQQILGQGPKLLIQFQNNGVVDDSQLPKDRFSAERLKGVDSTLKIQPAKLEDSAVYLCASSLGRGERQPQHFGDGTRLSIL.

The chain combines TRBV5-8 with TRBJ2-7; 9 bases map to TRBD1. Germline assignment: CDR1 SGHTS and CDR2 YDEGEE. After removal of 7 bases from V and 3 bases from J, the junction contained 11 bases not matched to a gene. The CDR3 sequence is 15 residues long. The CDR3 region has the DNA TGTGCCAGCGGGTACCGACAGGGGGAATTCTACGAGCAGTACTTC. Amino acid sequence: CASGYRQGEFYEQYF.

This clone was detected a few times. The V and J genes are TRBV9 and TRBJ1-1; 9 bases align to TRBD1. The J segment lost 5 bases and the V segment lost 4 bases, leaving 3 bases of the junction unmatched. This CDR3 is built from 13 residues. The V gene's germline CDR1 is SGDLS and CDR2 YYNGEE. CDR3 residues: CASSLTGGTEAFF. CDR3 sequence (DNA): TGTGCCAGCAGCCTGACAGGGGGAACTGAAGCTTTCTTT. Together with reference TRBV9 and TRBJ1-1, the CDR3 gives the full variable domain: DSGVTQTPKHLITATGQRVTLRCSPRSGDLSVYWYQQSLDQGLQFLIQYYNGEERAKGNILERFSAQQFPDLHSELNLSSLELGDSALYFCASSLTGGTEAFFGQGTRLTVV.

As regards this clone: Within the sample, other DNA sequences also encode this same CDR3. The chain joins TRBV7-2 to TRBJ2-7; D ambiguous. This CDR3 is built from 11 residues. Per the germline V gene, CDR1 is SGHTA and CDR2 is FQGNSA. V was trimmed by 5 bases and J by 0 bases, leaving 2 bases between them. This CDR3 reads CASSTSYEQYF. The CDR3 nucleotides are TGTGCCAGCAGCACCTCCTACGAGCAGTACTTC.

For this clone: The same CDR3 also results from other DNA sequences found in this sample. CDR3 nucleotides: TGTGCCAGCAGTTCCTCCAGCGGGGGTTACAATGAGCAGTTCTTC. Amino acid sequence: CASSSSSGGYNEQFF. The rearrangement joins TRBV27 to TRBJ2-1, with 8 positions matching TRBD2. The CDR3 extends over 15 amino acids. V lost 4 bases, J lost 4 bases, and 6 bases stayed unmatched. Germline V gives CDR1 MNHEY, CDR2 SMNVEV (reference sequence).

This chain's CDR3 is CASSLGREEFF. The CDR3 DNA is TGTGCCAGCAGCTTAGGAAGGGAGGAGTTCTTC. The chain combines TRBV11-2 with TRBJ2-1, with D perhaps TRBD2 (6 bases). The germline V and J ends were trimmed by 1 base and 14 bases, with 9 bases remaining between them. The CDR3 runs 11 residues. CDR1 is SGHAT and CDR2 is FQNNGV in the germline V gene.

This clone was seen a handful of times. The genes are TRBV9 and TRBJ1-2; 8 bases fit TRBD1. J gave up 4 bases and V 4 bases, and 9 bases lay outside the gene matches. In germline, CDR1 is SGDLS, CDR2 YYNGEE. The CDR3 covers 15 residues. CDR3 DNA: TGTGCCAGCAGCCCCCGGGACAGGCCCGCCTATGGCTACACCTTC. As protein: CASSPRDRPAYGYTF.

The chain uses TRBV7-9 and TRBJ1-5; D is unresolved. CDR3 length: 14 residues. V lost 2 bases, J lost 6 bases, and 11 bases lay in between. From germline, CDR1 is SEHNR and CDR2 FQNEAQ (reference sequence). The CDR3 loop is CASSLPERGQPQHF. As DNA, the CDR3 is TGTGCCAGCAGCTTACCGGAAAGAGGTCAGCCCCAGCATTTT.

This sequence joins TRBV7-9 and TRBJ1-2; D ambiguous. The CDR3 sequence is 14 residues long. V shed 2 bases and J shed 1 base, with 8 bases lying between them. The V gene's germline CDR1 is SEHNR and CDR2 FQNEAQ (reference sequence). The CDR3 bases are TGTGCCAGCAGCTTATTAGCTAGTAACTATGGCTACACCTTC. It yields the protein CASSLLASNYGYTF.

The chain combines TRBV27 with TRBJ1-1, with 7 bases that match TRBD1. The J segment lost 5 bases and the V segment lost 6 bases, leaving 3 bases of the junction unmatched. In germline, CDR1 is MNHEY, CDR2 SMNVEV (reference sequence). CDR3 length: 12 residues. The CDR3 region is CASRTGETEAFF. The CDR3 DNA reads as TGTGCCAGCAGAACAGGGGAAACTGAAGCTTTCTTT.

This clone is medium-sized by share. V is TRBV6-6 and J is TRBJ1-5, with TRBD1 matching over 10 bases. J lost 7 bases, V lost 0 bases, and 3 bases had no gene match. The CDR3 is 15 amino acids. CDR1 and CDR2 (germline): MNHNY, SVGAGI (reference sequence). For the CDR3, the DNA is TGTGCCAGCAGTTACTCGACAGGGGGCGGCCAGCCCCAGCATTTT. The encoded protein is CASSYSTGGGQPQHF.

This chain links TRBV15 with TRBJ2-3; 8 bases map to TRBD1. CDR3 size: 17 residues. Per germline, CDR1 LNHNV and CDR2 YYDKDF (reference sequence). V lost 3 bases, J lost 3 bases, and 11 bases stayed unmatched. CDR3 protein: CATSSRLGTGWTDTQYF. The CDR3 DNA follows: TGTGCCACCAGCAGTCGCCTCGGGACAGGATGGACAGATACGCAGTATTTT.